The TCR beta chain under discussion was sequenced for a study of cytomegalovirus exposure and HLA in healthy donors. Study outcomes and limitations: The number of N-insertions in an Asian-associated ancestry cluster was reportedly below the approximately 700-donor mean in a later analysis. Later analysis showed most CMV-associated TCR beta chains appearing HLA-restricted.

The germline V gene has CDR1 MNHEY and CDR2 SMNVEV (reference sequence). This CDR3 region has 15 residues. Losses at the gene ends were 6 bases for V and 6 bases for J; bases not matched to a gene: 11. With 60 Vbeta and 13 Jbeta primers, the PCR was carried out. TCRdb's copy holds only in-frame clones and misses some; the assay was immunoSEQ multiplex PCR. Of around 92,000 clones in the sample, 65% to 75% were seen once. Notes on this clone: Its antigen is as yet unknown.

The rearrangement links TRBV27 to TRBJ2-7; TRBD1 matches at 10 bases. Sample: PBMCs. This clonotype was obtained from a woman in her seventies in good health and CMV-seropositive. CDR3 DNA sequence: TGTGCCAGCAGATCCGCCGGGACAGGGGATCGCGAGCAGTACTTC. Its translation: CASRSAGTGDREQYF.